This T cell receptor beta chain is from a study of blood T cell repertoires in COVID-19. Study-wide context: COVID-19 samples collected from the United States, Italy and Spain covered acute and convalescent phases.

The CDR3 has 16 amino acids. V shed 0 bases, J shed 6 bases, and the junction held 9 bases outside the gene matches. Germline assignment: CDR1 LNHNV and CDR2 YYDKDF (reference sequence). How the authors handled the data: Quantification of nucleated cells was approximated via reference gene primer amplification. Profiled with immunoSEQ multiplex PCR; TCRdb holds only in-frame clones, not every one. That table is the source of V, J and clone size, and D and trimming were worked out from the DNA. The sample records 110,000 to 150,000 clones, more than 75% being singletons. Material: peripheral blood. This chain links TRBV15 with TRBJ2-3, with 7 positions matching TRBD2. This sequence was found in a human donor in a cohort sampled during active COVID-19. CDR3 DNA sequence: TGTGCCACCAGCAGAGAGGCAGCGGGGCCCAGGGATACGCAGTATTTT. The encoded protein is CATSREAAGPRDTQYF.